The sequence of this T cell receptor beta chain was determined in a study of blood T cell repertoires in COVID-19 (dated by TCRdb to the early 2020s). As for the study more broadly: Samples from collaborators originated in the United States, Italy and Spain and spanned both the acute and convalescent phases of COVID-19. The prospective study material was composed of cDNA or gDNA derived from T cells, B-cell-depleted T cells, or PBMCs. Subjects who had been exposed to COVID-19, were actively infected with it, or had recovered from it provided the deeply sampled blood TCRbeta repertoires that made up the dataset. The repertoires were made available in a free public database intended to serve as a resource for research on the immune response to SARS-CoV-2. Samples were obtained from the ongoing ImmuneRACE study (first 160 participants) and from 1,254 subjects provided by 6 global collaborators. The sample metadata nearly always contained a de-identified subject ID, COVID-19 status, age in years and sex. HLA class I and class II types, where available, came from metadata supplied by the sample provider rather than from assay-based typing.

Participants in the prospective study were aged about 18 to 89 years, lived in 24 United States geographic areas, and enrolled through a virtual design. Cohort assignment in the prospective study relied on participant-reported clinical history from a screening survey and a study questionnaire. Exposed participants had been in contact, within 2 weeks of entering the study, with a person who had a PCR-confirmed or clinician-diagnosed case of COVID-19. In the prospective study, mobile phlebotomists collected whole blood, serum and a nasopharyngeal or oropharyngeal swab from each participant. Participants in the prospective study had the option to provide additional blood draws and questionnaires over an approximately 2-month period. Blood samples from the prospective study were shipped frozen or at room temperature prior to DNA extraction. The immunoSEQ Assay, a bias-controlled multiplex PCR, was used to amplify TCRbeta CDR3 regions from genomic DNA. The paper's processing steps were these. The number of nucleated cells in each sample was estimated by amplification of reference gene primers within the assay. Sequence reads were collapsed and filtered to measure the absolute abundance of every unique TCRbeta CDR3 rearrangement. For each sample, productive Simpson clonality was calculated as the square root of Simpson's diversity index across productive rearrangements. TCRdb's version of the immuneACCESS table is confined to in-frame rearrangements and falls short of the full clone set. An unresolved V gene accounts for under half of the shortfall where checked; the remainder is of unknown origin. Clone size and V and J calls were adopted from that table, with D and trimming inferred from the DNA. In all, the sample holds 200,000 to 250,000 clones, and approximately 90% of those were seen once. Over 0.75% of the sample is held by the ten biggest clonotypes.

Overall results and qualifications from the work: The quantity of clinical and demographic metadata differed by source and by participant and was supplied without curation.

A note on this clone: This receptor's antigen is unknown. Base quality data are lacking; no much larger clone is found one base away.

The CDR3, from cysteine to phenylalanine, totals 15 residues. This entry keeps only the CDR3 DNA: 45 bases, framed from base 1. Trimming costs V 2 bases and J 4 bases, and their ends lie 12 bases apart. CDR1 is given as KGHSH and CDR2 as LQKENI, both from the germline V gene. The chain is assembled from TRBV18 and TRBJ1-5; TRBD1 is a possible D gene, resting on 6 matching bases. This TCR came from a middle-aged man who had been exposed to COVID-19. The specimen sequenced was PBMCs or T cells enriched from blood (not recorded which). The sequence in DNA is TGTGCCAGCTCACCAAGTCGAGGGGGAAATCAGCCCCAGCATTTT. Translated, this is CASSPSRGGNQPQHF.